Listed below are T cell receptor beta chains from one sample, sequenced in a study of long-term antiretroviral therapy in people with HIV. Generated by immunoSEQ multiplex PCR, the TCRdb table keeps only in-frame clones and is missing some. The sample records around 30,000 clones, about 95% being singletons. Here the sequenced sample was unsorted PBMCs, taken 5.3 years after starting antiretroviral therapy. These receptors were collected from a man aged 25-45 years with HIV. Each CDR3 is given with its conserved first and last residue. The D gene is left open where the match is weak. Not all rows give a size; the values are once, few, many and, for expanded clones, a class.

TRBJ1-2 | - | TRBD1 | TRBV7-8 | CASSANTGQGSGYTF | TGTGCCAGCAGCGCTAATACGGGACAGGGGTCTGGCTACACCTTC
TRBJ1-1 | few | - | TRBV5-4 | CASSSSEREAFF | TGTGCCAGCAGCTCCTCCGAAAGAGAAGCTTTCTTT
TRBJ2-1 | - | TRBD2 | TRBV15 | CATSRAASGYYNEQFF | TGTGCCACCAGCAGAGCGGCTAGCGGGTACTACAATGAGCAGTTCTTC
TRBJ2-7 | - | - | TRBV6-1 | CASEFREASNYEQYF | TGTGCCAGCGAATTCCGGGAAGCCAGTAACTACGAGCAGTACTTC
TRBJ2-3 | - | - | TRBV18 | CASSPPTDTQYF | TGTGCCAGCTCACCGCCCACAGATACGCAGTATTTT
TRBJ2-7 | - | - | TRBV2 | CASKVRGGDEQYF | TGTGCCAGCAAGGTAAGGGGCGGCGACGAGCAGTACTTC
TRBJ1-6 | - | TRBD1 | TRBV5-6 | CASSFGTGDSPLHF | TGTGCCAGCAGCTTTGGGACAGGGGATTCACCCCTCCACTTT
TRBJ2-1 | - | TRBD2 | TRBV11-2 | CASSLGGTSGGSAEQFF | TGTGCCAGCAGCTTAGGCGGCACTAGCGGGGGGTCCGCCGAGCAGTTCTTC
TRBJ2-3 | - | - | TRBV7-9 | CASSLGTQTDTQYF | TGTGCCAGCAGCTTGGGGACGCAAACAGATACGCAGTATTTT
TRBJ1-2 | - | - | TRBV27 | CASSFGGPGRHGYTF | TGTGCCAGCAGTTTTGGGGGGCCAGGGAGGCATGGCTACACCTTC
TRBJ1-5 | - | - | TRBV12-5 | CASGGGLGNQPQHF | TGTGCTAGTGGGGGGGGTTTGGGGAATCAGCCCCAGCATTTT
TRBJ1-6 | - | - | TRBV7-3 | CASAGEGLNSPLHF | TGTGCCAGCGCGGGGGAAGGCCTTAATTCACCCCTCCACTTT
TRBJ2-7 | - | - | TRBV11-3 | CASSPLHPKGYAGDTYEQYF | TGTGCCAGCAGCCCACTTCACCCTAAAGGCTACGCGGGGGACACCTACGAGCAGTACTTC
TRBJ2-7 | - | TRBD1 | TRBV11-2 | CASSQDRGHEQYF | TGTGCCAGCAGCCAGGACAGGGGCCACGAGCAGTACTTC
TRBJ1-3 | - | - | TRBV11-2 | CASSPDRTSSGNTIYF | TGTGCCAGCAGCCCCGACAGAACCTCCTCTGGAAACACCATATATTTT
TRBJ1-4 | - | - | TRBV4-3 | CASSQENRRGRGNEKLFF | TGCGCCAGCAGCCAAGAAAATCGCCGGGGGCGAGGGAACGAAAAACTGTTTTTT
TRBJ1-3 | - | - | TRBV11-2 | CASSLGGDTIYF | TGTGCCAGCAGCTTAGGAGGGGACACCATATATTTT
TRBJ1-6 | - | - | TRBV6-5 | CASSPEWETSPLHF | TGTGCCAGCAGCCCCGAGTGGGAAACTTCACCCCTCCACTTT
TRBJ1-2 | - | TRBD1 | TRBV2 | CASRQTGGVNNGPLYGYTF | TGTGCCAGCAGACAGACAGGGGGCGTAAATAATGGTCCCCTCTATGGCTACACCTTC
TRBJ2-1 | - | - | TRBV5-6 | CASSSSDNEQFF | TGTGCCAGCAGCTCCTCCGACAATGAGCAGTTCTTC
TRBJ1-1 | - | - | TRBV30 | CAWLRAGPYTEAFF | TGTGCCTGGTTAAGGGCAGGGCCGTACACTGAAGCTTTCTTT
TRBJ1-3 | once | - | TRBV7-8 | CASSPERVVGPGNTIYF | TGTGCCAGCAGCCCCGAACGGGTTGTAGGGCCTGGAAACACCATATATTTT
TRBJ2-1 | - | - | TRBV7-2 | CASRQGYNEQFF | TGTGCCTCGAGGCAGGGGTACAATGAGCAGTTCTTC
TRBJ2-7 | - | TRBD2 | TRBV6-5 | CASSPVKRGTYEQYF | TGTGCCAGCAGCCCCGTGAAGCGGGGGACGTACGAGCAGTACTTC
TRBJ1-6 | - | - | TRBV19 | CASRAGQTLNSPLHF | TGTGCCAGTCGCGCTGGACAGACTTTGAATTCACCCCTCCACTTT
TRBJ2-3 | - | TRBD2 | TRBV7-9 | CASSLVAGANTQYF | TGTGCCAGCAGCTTAGTAGCGGGGGCCAATACGCAGTATTTT
TRBJ1-2 | - | - | TRBV28 | CASSPRVDYGYTF | TGTGCCAGCAGTCCCAGGGTAGACTATGGCTACACCTTC
TRBJ2-5 | - | TRBD2 | TRBV30 | CAWSVAGGLETQYF | TGTGCCTGGAGTGTTGCGGGAGGGCTGGAGACCCAGTACTTC
TRBJ2-2 | - | - | TRBV20-1 | CSARGELFF | TGCAGTGCTAGGGGGGAGCTGTTTTTT
TRBJ1-2 | - | - | TRBV6-6 | CASSYSRGDYGYTF | TGTGCCAGCAGTTACTCGAGAGGGGACTATGGCTACACCTTC
TRBJ2-3 | - | TRBD2 | TRBV27 | CASSPSVSGEIDTQYF | TGTGCCAGCAGTCCCAGTGTTAGCGGGGAAATAGATACGCAGTATTTT